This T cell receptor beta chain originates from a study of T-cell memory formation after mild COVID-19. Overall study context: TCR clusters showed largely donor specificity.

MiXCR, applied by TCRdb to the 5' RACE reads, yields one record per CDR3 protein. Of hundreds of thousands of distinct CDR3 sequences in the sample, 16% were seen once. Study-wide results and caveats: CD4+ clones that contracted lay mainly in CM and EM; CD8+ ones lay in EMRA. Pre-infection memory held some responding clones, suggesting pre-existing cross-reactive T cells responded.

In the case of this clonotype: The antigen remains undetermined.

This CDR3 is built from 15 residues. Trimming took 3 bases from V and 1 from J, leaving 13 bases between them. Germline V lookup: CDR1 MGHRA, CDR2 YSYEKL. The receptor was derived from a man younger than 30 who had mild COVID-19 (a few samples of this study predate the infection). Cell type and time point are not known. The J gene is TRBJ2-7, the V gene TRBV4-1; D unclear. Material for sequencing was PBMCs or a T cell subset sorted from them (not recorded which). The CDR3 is CASSHSTGWSYEQYF. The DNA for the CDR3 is TGCGCCAGCAGCCACAGTACTGGTTGGTCCTACGAGCAGTACTTC.